One and the same sample provided the 25 T cell receptor beta chains below, sequenced in a study of blood T cell repertoires in COVID-19. Sequencing used immunoSEQ multiplex PCR; TCRdb keeps in-frame clones, though not all of them. The table lists some 170,000 clones, more than 70% of them singletons. Source material: PBMCs or T cells enriched from blood (not recorded which). The source of these receptors is a man aged 40-49 years who had recovered from COVID-19.

This clone appeared a few times. The chain has TRBV10-3 and TRBJ1-6; D perhaps matches TRBD1 (6 bases). Germline V gene sequence: CDR1 ENHRY, CDR2 SYGVKD. The V gene lost 6 bases and the J gene lost 7 bases, with 10 bases spanning the gap. The CDR3 has 13 amino acids. The CDR3 nucleotides are TGTGCCATCAGGCTACAGGGAAATTCACCCCTCCACTTT. This codes for CAIRLQGNSPLHF.

The J gene is TRBJ2-7, the V gene TRBV5-5; 13 bases match TRBD2. Germline-derived CDR1 and CDR2 are SGHKS and YYEKEE (reference sequence). With 6 bases clipped from V and 2 bases from J, the junction kept 5 bases outside the gene matches. The CDR3 covers 15 residues. The CDR3 spells CASIWGLAGTYEQYF. The CDR3 DNA sequence: TGTGCCAGCATCTGGGGACTAGCGGGAACCTACGAGCAGTACTTC.

The chain combines TRBV18 with TRBJ1-2; 8 positions agree with TRBD1. This CDR3 contains 13 residues. From germline, CDR1 is KGHSH and CDR2 LQKENI. Trimming cost V 3 bases and J 6 bases; bases outside gene matches: 3. The CDR3 DNA follows: TGTGCCAGCTCACCTAAGACAGGGGATGGCTACACCTTC. Residues: CASSPKTGDGYTF.

The chain uses TRBV19 and TRBJ2-2, with 11 bases matching TRBD2. With 4 bases clipped from V and 4 bases from J, the junction kept 8 bases outside the gene matches. The CDR3 is made up of 17 amino acids. Germline lookup yields CDR1 LNHDA and CDR2 SQIVND (reference sequence). This CDR3 is CASSRRSGGAGTGELFF. In DNA, the CDR3 is TGTGCCAGTAGTAGGCGTAGCGGGGGGGCTGGCACCGGGGAGCTGTTTTTT.

This clone came up a few times. This chain links TRBV29-1 with TRBJ1-4; 8 bases line up with TRBD1. Germline V gene lookup returns CDR1 SQVTM and CDR2 ANQGSEA. V was clipped by 4 bases and J by 8 bases; unmatched bases: 3. The length of the CDR3 is 12 residues. In DNA, the CDR3 is TGCAGCGTTGCCCCAGGGGGCGAAAAACTGTTTTTT. Its translation: CSVAPGGEKLFF.

The gene calls are TRBV5-1 and TRBJ2-1; 15 bases are shared with TRBD2. CDR3 length: 15 amino acids. Per the germline V gene, CDR1 is SGHRS and CDR2 is YFSETQ. The ends lost 0 bases at V and 12 bases at J; junction bases unmatched: 4. CDR3 DNA: TGCGCCAGCAGCTTGGGGGGACTAGCGGGAGGATCGCAGTTCTTC. Residues: CASSLGGLAGGSQFF.

The rearrangement joins TRBV7-9 to TRBJ1-1; tentative D call: TRBD1 (5 bases). CDR1 and CDR2 (germline): SEHNR, FQNEAQ (reference sequence). The CDR3 has 15 residues. V dropped 1 base and J dropped 0 bases, with 9 bases sitting between them. The CDR3 sequence is CASSLGRAVNTEAFF. DNA of the CDR3: TGTGCCAGCAGCTTAGGCAGGGCGGTGAACACTGAAGCTTTCTTT.

The CDR3 spells CASSSLGQTDTQYF. The CDR3, as DNA: TGTGCCAGCAGCTCGCTGGGACAGACAGATACGCAGTATTTT. The gene calls are TRBV7-9 and TRBJ2-3; 7 nucleotides match TRBD1. CDR1 and CDR2 from the germline V gene are SEHNR and FQNEAQ (reference sequence). Losses at the gene ends were 4 bases for V and 3 bases for J; bases not matched to a gene: 4. CDR3 length: 14 amino acids.

This rearrangement joins TRBV19 to TRBJ1-2; D is unclear. This CDR3 is built from 13 residues. The germline V and J ends were trimmed by 4 bases and 5 bases, with 11 bases remaining between them. CDR1 LNHDA and CDR2 SQIVND come from the germline V gene (reference sequence). CDR3 in amino acids: CASSTPYTYGYTF. The CDR3 DNA sequence: TGTGCCAGTAGTACGCCATATACATATGGCTACACCTTC.

The CDR3 nucleotides read TGTGCCAGCAGTTACGGGACTAGCGGCCCCTTGGAGCAGTACTTC. It encodes CASSYGTSGPLEQYF. The rearrangement uses TRBV28 and TRBJ2-7, with 11 bases lining up with TRBD2. The length of the CDR3 is 15 residues. From germline, CDR1 is MDHEN and CDR2 SYDVKM. Losses at the gene ends were 4 bases for V and 7 bases for J; bases not matched to a gene: 9. The whole variable domain, remainder taken from reference TRBV28 and TRBJ2-7, is DVKVTQSSRYLVKRTGEKVFLECVQDMDHENMFWYRQDPGLGLRLIYFSYDVKMKEKGDIPEGYSVSREKKERFSLILESASTNQTSMYLCASSYGTSGPLEQYFGPGTRLTVT.

The chain uses TRBV29-1 and TRBJ1-4; 8 nucleotides align to TRBD1. The CDR3 is made up of 13 amino acids. Trimming cost V 8 bases and J 8 bases; bases outside gene matches: 10. Germline CDR1 is SQVTM and CDR2 is ANQGSEA. CDR3 sequence (DNA): TGCAGCATTTTGGACAGGGTCAGAGAAAAACTGTTTTTT. Amino acids: CSILDRVREKLFF.

The count of this clone is one. The J gene is TRBJ2-1, the V gene TRBV7-9; D is unresolved. This CDR3 has 13 residues. Germline loops: CDR1 SEHNR, CDR2 FQNEAQ (reference sequence). V gave up 0 bases and J gave up 4 bases, with 4 bases separating them. The CDR3 spells CASSLAPYNEQFF. The DNA of the CDR3 is TGTGCCAGCAGCTTAGCCCCATACAATGAGCAGTTCTTC.

This chain connects TRBV5-1 to TRBJ1-1; D gene unclear. V gave up 0 bases and J gave up 8 bases, with 8 bases separating them. Germline CDR1 is SGHRS and CDR2 is YFSETQ. The CDR3 is made up of 12 amino acids. DNA for the CDR3: TGCGCCAGCAGCTTGGACGGGTTCGAAGCTTTCTTT. Encoded protein: CASSLDGFEAFF.

This clone was detected only once. Its ends do not fully match the called genes, so a read error is possible. The V gene is TRBV11-3, the J gene TRBJ1-1, with D tentatively TRBD1 (6 bases). CDR1 and CDR2 from the germline V gene are SGHNT and YENEEA. The CDR3 has 12 amino acids. The CDR3 region is CASSFGDTEAFF. The CDR3, as DNA: TGTGCCAGCAGCTTTGGGGACACCGAAGCTTTCTTT.

The chain is built from TRBV7-3 and TRBJ2-5; D may be TRBD1 (6 bases). The V end lost 4 bases, the J end lost 7 bases, and 13 bases lay between the germline ends. Germline CDR1 reads SGHTA; CDR2 reads FQGTGA. The CDR3 has 13 residues. The CDR3 is CASSSRGSGTQYF. Written as DNA, the CDR3 is TGTGCCAGCAGCTCTAGGGGGAGTGGGACCCAGTACTTC. Filled out from reference TRBV7-3 and TRBJ2-5, the complete variable domain reads GAGVSQTPSNKVTEKGKYVELRCDPISGHTALYWYRQSLGQGPEFLIYFQGTGAADDSGLPNDRFFAVRPEGSVSTLKIQRTERGDSAVYLCASSSRGSGTQYFGPGTRLLVL.

The gene calls are TRBV5-1 and TRBJ1-3, with 7 positions matching TRBD1. This CDR3 region has 12 residues. Trimming removed 0 bases from V and 14 bases from J; junction bases left unmatched: 5. In germline, CDR1 is SGHRS, CDR2 YFSETQ. The CDR3 sequence: CASSLEGGIVYF. CDR3 coding DNA: TGCGCCAGCAGCTTGGAAGGGGGCATTGTATATTTT.

V and J are TRBV12-5 and TRBJ2-1; D unclear. Per germline, CDR1 LGHNT and CDR2 FRNRAP. This CDR3 is 11 amino acids long. V was shortened by 5 bases and J by 6 bases, with 5 bases between the two germline ends. DNA for the CDR3: TGTGCTAGTGGTCCCCTCAATGAGCAGTTCTTC. This sequence encodes CASGPLNEQFF.

This chain joins TRBV5-1 and TRBJ2-3; D remains unclear. The CDR3 spans 15 residues. Between the trimmed V and J ends, which lost 4 bases and 3 bases, there was a span of 15 bases. Germline values: CDR1 SGHRS, CDR2 YFSETQ. CDR3 region: CASSPWASQTDTQYF. The CDR3 DNA sequence: TGCGCCAGCAGCCCTTGGGCCTCACAAACAGATACGCAGTATTTT.

The V and J genes are TRBV27 and TRBJ1-5; 11 bases are a match to TRBD1. The CDR3 is 15 residues long. Germline V gene data show CDR1 as MNHEY and CDR2 as SMNVEV (reference sequence). V trimming: 1 base; J trimming: 5 bases; junction bases outside the gene matches: 1. The CDR3 DNA is TGTGCCAGCAGTTTATGGGGACAGGGGGATCAGCCCCAGCATTTT. Protein: CASSLWGQGDQPQHF.

J is TRBJ2-5 and V is TRBV19, with 14 bases identical to TRBD2. CDR3 size: 17 residues. V shed 5 bases, J shed 4 bases, and the junction held 9 bases outside the gene matches. The germline V gene encodes CDR1 LNHDA and CDR2 SQIVND (reference sequence). CDR3 DNA sequence: TGTGCCAGTAGTGCTCCGGGACTAGCGGGAGTAGGAGAGACCCAGTACTTC. Translating it yields CASSAPGLAGVGETQYF.

The chain employs TRBV3-1 (or the pseudogene TRBV3-2) and TRBJ2-3, with 7 bases fitting TRBD1. The J segment lost 3 bases and the V segment lost 3 bases, leaving 0 bases of the junction unmatched. CDR3 size: 13 residues. Germline CDR1 is LGHDT and CDR2 is YNNKEL (reference sequence). Written as DNA, the CDR3 is TGTGCCAGCAGCCACAGGGGGACAGATACGCAGTATTTT. It encodes CASSHRGTDTQYF.

The rearrangement uses TRBV30 and TRBJ1-2; D is uncertain. CDR3 length equals 10 residues. CDR1 GTSNPN and CDR2 SVGIG come from the germline V gene (reference sequence). Trimming pared 4 bases from V and 8 bases from J, leaving 8 bases between. The CDR3 sequence is CAWKEVGYTF. In DNA form, the CDR3 reads TGTGCCTGGAAGGAGGTCGGCTACACCTTC. The variable domain in full, with the rest retrieved from reference TRBV30 and TRBJ1-2, is SQTIHQWPATLVQPVGSPLSLECTVEGTSNPNLYWYRQAAGRGLQLLFYSVGIGQISSEVPQNLSASRPQDRQFILSSKKLLLSDSGFYLCAWKEVGYTFGSGTRLTVV.

The rearrangement links TRBV5-4 to TRBJ1-6, with 7 bases aligning to TRBD1. V was pared by 3 bases and J by 10 bases, with 10 bases of the junction left unmatched. The CDR3 consists of 15 residues. Germline lookup yields CDR1 SGHNT and CDR2 YYREEE (reference sequence). The CDR3 DNA reads as TGTGCCAGCAGCTCCCTACAGGGGACGGAATCACCCCTCCACTTT. It is translated as CASSSLQGTESPLHF.

This clone has a single count. The V gene is TRBV30, the J gene TRBJ1-5; D call uncertain. Germline CDR1 GTSNPN, CDR2 SVGIG (reference sequence). The CDR3 consists of 13 residues. CDR3 sequence (DNA): TGTGCTTTAAGCCGAAGTAGCAATCAGCCCCAGCATTTT. Its protein is CALSRSSNQPQHF.

The V call is TRBV27, the J call TRBJ2-7; 8 nucleotides align to TRBD2. V shed 4 bases and J 2 bases; nucleotides not matched to a gene: 7. CDR1 is MNHEY, CDR2 SMNVEV, per germline (reference sequence). This CDR3 has 15 residues. CDR3 sequence: CASSSLSGMAYEQYF. CDR3 nucleotide sequence: TGTGCCAGCAGTTCCCTTAGCGGGATGGCCTACGAGCAGTACTTC.